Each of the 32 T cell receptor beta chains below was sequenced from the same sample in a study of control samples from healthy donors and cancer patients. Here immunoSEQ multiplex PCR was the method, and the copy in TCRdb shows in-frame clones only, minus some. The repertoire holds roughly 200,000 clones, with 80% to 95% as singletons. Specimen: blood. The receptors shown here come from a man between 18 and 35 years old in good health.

The CDR3: CATRTGPYEQYF. CDR3 nucleotides: TGTGCCACGAGGACAGGCCCCTACGAGCAGTACTTC. The rearrangement uses TRBV10-3 and TRBJ2-7; 7 bases match TRBD1. V gave up 10 bases and J gave up 2 bases; unmatched junction bases: 5. This CDR3 comprises 12 residues. Germline V gene data show CDR1 as ENHRY and CDR2 as SYGVKD.

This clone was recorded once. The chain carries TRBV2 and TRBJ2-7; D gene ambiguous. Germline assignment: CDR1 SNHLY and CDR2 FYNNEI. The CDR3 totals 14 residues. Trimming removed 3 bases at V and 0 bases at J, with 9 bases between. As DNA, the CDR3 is TGTGCCAGCAGTGACACGGCAGTCTCCTACGAGCAGTACTTC. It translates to CASSDTAVSYEQYF.

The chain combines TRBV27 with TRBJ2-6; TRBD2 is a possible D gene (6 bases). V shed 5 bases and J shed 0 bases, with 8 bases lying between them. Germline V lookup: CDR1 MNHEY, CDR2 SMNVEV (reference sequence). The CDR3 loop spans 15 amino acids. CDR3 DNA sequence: TGTGCCAGCAGTCCGGGACTCTCTGGGGCCAACGTCCTGACTTTC. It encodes CASSPGLSGANVLTF.

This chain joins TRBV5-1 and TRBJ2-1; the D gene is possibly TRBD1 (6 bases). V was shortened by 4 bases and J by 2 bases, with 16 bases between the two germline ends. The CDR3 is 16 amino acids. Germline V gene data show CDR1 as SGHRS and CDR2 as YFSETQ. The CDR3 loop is CASSITGTTTYNEQFF. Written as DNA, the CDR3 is TGCGCCAGCAGCATCACCGGGACAACAACCTACAATGAGCAGTTCTTC.

CDR3 sequence reads: CASGGLEDYEQYF. In DNA, the CDR3 is TGTGCCAGCGGGGGACTTGAGGATTACGAGCAGTACTTC. The V gene is TRBV25-1, the J gene TRBJ2-7; D is perhaps TRBD2 (6 bases). CDR3 size: 13 residues. V gave up 8 bases and J gave up 4 bases, with 15 bases separating them. Germline V gene lookup returns CDR1 MGHDK and CDR2 SYGVNS.

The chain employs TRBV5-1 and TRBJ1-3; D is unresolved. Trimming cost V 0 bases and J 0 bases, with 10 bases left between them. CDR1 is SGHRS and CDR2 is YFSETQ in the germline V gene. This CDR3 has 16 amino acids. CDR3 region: CASSLARRDSGNTIYF. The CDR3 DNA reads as TGCGCCAGCAGCTTGGCCCGGAGGGACTCTGGAAACACCATATATTTT.

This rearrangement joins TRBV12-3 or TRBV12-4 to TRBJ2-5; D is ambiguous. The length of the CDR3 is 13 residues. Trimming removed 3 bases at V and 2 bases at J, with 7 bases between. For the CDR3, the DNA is TGTGCCAGCAGTTTTTCCCTGCAAGAGACCCAGTACTTC. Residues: CASSFSLQETQYF.

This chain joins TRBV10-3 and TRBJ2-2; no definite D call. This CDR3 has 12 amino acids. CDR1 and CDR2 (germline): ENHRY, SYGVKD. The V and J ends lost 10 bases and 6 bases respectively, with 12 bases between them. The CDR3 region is CASSVRSGELFF. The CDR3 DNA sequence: TGTGCCAGCTCCGTAAGATCCGGGGAGCTGTTTTTT.

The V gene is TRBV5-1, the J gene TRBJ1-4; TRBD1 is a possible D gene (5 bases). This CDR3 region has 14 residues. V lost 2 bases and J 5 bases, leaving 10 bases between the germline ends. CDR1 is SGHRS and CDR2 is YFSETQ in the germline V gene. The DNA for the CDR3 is TGCGCCAGCAGCTTTGGGACCTTGAATGAAAAACTGTTTTTT. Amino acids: CASSFGTLNEKLFF. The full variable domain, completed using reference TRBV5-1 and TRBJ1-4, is KAGVTQTPRYLIKTRGQQVTLSCSPISGHRSVSWYQQTPGQGLQFLFEYFSETQRNKGNFPGRFSGRQFSNSRSEMNVSTLELGDSALYLCASSFGTLNEKLFFGSGTQLSVL.

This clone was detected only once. CDR3 in amino acids: CASGPQDSPANTGELFF. The CDR3 nucleotides are TGTGCTAGTGGTCCCCAGGACAGCCCTGCGAACACCGGGGAGCTGTTTTTT. The chain has TRBV12-5 and TRBJ2-2; a possible D gene is TRBD1 (6 bases). V lost 5 bases, J lost 0 bases, and 16 bases lay in between. This CDR3 comprises 17 residues. Germline assignment: CDR1 LGHNT and CDR2 FRNRAP.

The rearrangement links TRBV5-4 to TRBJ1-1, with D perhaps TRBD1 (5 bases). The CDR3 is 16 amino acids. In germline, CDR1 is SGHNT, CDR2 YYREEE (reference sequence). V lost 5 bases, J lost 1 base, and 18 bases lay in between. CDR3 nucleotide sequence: TGTGCCAGCAGTTCCGGGGGTACGAGAGGGAACACTGAAGCTTTCTTT. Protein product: CASSSGGTRGNTEAFF.

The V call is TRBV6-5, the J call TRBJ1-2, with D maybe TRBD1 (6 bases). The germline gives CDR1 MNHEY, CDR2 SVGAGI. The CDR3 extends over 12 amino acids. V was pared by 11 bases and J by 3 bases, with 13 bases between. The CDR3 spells CAGRGADYGYTF. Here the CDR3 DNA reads TGTGCCGGGCGGGGGGCTGACTATGGCTACACCTTC.

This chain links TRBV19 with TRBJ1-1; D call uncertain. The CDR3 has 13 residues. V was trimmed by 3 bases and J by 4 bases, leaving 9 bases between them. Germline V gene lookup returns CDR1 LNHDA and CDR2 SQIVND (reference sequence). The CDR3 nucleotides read TGTGCCAGTAGTATTACCAGCGGCACTGAAGCTTTCTTT. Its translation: CASSITSGTEAFF. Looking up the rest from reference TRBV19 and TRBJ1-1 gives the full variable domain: DGGITQSPKYLFRKEGQNVTLSCEQNLNHDAMYWYRQDPGQGLRLIYYSQIVNDFQKGDIAEGYSVSREKKESFPLTVTSAQKNPTAFYLCASSITSGTEAFFGQGTRLTVV.

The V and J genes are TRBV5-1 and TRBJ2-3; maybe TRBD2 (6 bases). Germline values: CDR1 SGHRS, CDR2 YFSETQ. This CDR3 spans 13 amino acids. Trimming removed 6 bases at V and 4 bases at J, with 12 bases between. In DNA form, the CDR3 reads TGCGCCAGCAACGGGCGGGGCGCAGATACGCAGTATTTT. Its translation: CASNGRGADTQYF.

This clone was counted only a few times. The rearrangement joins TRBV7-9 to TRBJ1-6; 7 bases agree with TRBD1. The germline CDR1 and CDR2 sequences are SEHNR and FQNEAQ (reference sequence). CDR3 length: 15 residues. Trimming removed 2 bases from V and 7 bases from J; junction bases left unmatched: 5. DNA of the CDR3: TGTGCCAGCAGCTTATCTTGGGACAGAAATTCACCCCTCCACTTT. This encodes CASSLSWDRNSPLHF. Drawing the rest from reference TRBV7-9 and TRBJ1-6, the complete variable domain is DTGVSQNPRHKITKRGQNVTFRCDPISEHNRLYWYRQTLGQGPEFLTYFQNEAQLEKSRLLSDRFSAERPKGSFSTLEIQRTEQGDSAMYLCASSLSWDRNSPLHFGNGTRLTVT.

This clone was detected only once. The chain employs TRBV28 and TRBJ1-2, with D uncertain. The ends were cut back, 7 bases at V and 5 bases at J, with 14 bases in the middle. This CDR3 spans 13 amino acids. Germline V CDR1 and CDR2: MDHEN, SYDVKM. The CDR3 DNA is TGTGCCAGCAAGGGTGGAGGAACTTATGGCTACACCTTC. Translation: CASKGGGTYGYTF.

The CDR3 region has the DNA TGTGCCAGCAGCCAAGGCAAGTGGGGACGGTTGCATTACGAGCAGTACTTC. Protein: CASSQGKWGRLHYEQYF. This rearrangement joins TRBV14 to TRBJ2-7, with D possibly called TRBD1 or TRBD2 (5 bases each). Trimming stripped 1 base from V and 4 bases from J, with 20 bases between. There are 17 residues in the CDR3. The germline V gene encodes CDR1 SGHDN and CDR2 FVKESK. The variable domain in full, completed from reference TRBV14 and TRBJ2-7, reads EAGVTQFPSHSVIEKGQTVTLRCDPISGHDNLYWYRRVMGKEIKFLLHFVKESKQDESGMPNNRFLAERTGGTYSTLKVQPAELEDSGVYFCASSQGKWGRLHYEQYFGPGTRLTVT.

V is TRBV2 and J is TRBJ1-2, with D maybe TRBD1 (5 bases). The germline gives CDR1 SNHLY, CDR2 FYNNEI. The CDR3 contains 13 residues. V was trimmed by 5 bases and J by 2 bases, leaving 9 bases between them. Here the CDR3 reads CASSLRENYGYTF. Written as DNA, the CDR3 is TGTGCCAGCAGTCTCAGGGAGAACTATGGCTACACCTTC.

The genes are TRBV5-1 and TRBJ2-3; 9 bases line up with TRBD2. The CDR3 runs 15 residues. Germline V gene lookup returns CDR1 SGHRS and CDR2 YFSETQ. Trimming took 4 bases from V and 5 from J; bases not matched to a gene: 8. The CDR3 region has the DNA TGCGCCAGCAGCCCGGCGGGCGGGAGGGGAGATACGCAGTATTTT. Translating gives CASSPAGGRGDTQYF.

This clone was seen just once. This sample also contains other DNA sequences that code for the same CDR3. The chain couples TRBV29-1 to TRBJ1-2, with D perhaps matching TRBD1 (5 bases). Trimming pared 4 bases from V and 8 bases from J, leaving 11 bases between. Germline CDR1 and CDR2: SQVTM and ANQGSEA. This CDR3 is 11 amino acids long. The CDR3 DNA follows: TGCAGCGTTGCCAGGGCAGGAGGCTACACCTTC. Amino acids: CSVARAGGYTF.

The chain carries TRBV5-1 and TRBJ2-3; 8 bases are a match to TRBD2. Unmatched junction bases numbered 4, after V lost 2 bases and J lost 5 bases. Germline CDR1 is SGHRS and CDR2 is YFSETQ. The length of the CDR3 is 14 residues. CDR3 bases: TGCGCCAGCAGCTTTAGCGGGGCCGAAGATACGCAGTATTTT. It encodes CASSFSGAEDTQYF. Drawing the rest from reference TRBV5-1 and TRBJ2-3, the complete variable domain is KAGVTQTPRYLIKTRGQQVTLSCSPISGHRSVSWYQQTPGQGLQFLFEYFSETQRNKGNFPGRFSGRQFSNSRSEMNVSTLELGDSALYLCASSFSGAEDTQYFGPGTRLTVL.

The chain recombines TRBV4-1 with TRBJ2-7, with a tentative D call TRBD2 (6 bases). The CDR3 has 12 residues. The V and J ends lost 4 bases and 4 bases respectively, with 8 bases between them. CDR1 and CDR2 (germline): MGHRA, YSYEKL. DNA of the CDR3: TGCGCCAGCAGCCCCGGGACTTACGAGCAGTACTTC. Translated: CASSPGTYEQYF.

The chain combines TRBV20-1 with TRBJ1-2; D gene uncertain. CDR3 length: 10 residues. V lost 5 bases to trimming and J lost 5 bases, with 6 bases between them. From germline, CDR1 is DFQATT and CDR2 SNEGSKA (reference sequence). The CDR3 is CSAGQYGYTF. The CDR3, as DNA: TGCAGTGCTGGGCAATATGGCTACACCTTC.

The DNA for the CDR3 is TGTGCCAGCAGTCCTGCGGGGGGCAATGAGCAGTACTTC. Translated, it gives CASSPAGGNEQYF. The gene calls are TRBV2 and TRBJ2-7, with 8 bases identical to TRBD2. CDR3 length equals 13 residues. Germline V gene data show CDR1 as SNHLY and CDR2 as FYNNEI. Trimming removed 5 bases from V and 7 bases from J; junction bases left unmatched: 7.

CDR3 protein: CASSFGTTTDTQYF. The DNA for the CDR3 is TGTGCCAGCAGTTTCGGGACTACAACAGATACGCAGTATTTT. V usage is TRBV2 and J usage is TRBJ2-3, with 7 bases matching TRBD2. The CDR3 length is 14 residues. Germline V gene sequence: CDR1 SNHLY, CDR2 FYNNEI. Trimming removed 5 bases from V and 3 bases from J; junction bases left unmatched: 5.

CDR3 loop: CASSLTGSGNTIYF. The DNA for the CDR3 is TGTGCCAGCAGCTTAACAGGGTCTGGAAACACCATATATTTT. The J gene is TRBJ1-3, the V gene TRBV14; tentative D call: TRBD1 (6 bases). The germline gives CDR1 SGHDN, CDR2 FVKESK. The CDR3 has 14 residues. Trimming took off 5 bases at V and 1 base at J, with 9 bases between the two ends.

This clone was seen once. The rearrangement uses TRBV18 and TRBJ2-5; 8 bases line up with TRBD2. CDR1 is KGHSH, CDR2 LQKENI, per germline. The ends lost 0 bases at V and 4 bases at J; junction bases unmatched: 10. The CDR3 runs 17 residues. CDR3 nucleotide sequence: TGTGCCAGCTCACCACCGCTCCTGCGGGGGGTACGAGAGACCCAGTACTTC. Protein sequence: CASSPPLLRGVRETQYF. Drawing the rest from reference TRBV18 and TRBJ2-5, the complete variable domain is NAGVMQNPRHLVRRRGQEARLRCSPMKGHSHVYWYRQLPEEGLKFMVYLQKENIIDESGMPKERFSAEFPKEGPSILRIQQVVRGDSAAYFCASSPPLLRGVRETQYFGPGTRLLVL.

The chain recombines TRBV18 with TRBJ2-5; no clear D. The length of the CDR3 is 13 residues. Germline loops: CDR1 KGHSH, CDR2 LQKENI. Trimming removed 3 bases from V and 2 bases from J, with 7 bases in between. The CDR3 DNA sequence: TGTGCCAGCTCACCGTTGAATCAAGAGACCCAGTACTTC. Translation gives CASSPLNQETQYF.

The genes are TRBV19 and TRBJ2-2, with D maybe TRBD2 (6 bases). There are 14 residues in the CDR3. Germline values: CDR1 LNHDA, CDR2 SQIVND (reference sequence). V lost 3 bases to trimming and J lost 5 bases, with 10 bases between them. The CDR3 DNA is TGTGCCAGTAGTATCACGGAGGGAACCGGGGAGCTGTTTTTT. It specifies CASSITEGTGELFF.

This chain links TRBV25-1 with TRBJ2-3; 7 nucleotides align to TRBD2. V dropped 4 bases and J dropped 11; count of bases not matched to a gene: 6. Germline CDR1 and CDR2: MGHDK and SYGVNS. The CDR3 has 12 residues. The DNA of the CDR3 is TGTGCCAGCAGTGCCTTCAAGCGGGAGCAGTATTTT. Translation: CASSAFKREQYF.

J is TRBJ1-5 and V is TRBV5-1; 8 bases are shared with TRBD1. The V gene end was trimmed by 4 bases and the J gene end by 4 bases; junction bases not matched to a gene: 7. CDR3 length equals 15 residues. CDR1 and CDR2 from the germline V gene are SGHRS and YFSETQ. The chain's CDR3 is CASSAMGQDNQPQHF. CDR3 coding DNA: TGCGCCAGCAGCGCTATGGGACAGGATAATCAGCCCCAGCATTTT.

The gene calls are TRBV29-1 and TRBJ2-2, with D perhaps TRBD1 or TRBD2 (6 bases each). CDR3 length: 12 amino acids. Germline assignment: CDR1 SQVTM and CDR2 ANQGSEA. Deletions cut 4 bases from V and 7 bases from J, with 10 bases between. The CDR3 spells CSVGGAGGELFF. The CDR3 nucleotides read TGCAGCGTTGGGGGGGCTGGCGGGGAGCTGTTTTTT.